These 18 T cell receptor beta chains share one sample of origin, sequenced in a study of CD8 T cells in Susac syndrome. RNA was extracted with the RNeasy kit, and a quantity of about 0.45 to 1 ug was reverse transcribed using random hexamers. TCRdb called the immunoSEQ multiplex PCR reads again in MiXCR, with one record for every CDR3 protein. This table holds about 84,000 distinct CDR3 sequences, over 85% found once. Specimen: CD8+ T cells from PBMCs. These receptors originate from a human donor in good health.

The chain recombines TRBV6-5 with TRBJ2-5, with TRBD1 matching 10 bases. The CDR3 runs 15 residues. Germline V gives CDR1 MNHEY, CDR2 SVGAGI. The trim removed 2 bases at V and 5 bases at J, leaving 5 bases unmatched. The CDR3 loop is CASSYATGGRETQYF. The CDR3, as DNA: TGTGCCAGCAGTTACGCGACAGGGGGCAGGGAGACCCAGTACTTC.

V is TRBV7-3 and J is TRBJ2-5, with 8 bases matching TRBD2. V dropped 2 bases and J dropped 5; count of bases not matched to a gene: 10. The germline gives CDR1 SGHTA, CDR2 FQGTGA. The CDR3 consists of 16 residues. CDR3 sequence: CASSLRSGGPGETQYF. DNA for the CDR3: TGTGCCAGCAGCTTACGGAGCGGGGGCCCGGGGGAGACCCAGTACTTC.

The chain recombines TRBV20-1 with TRBJ1-5; unclear D gene. V was trimmed by 5 bases and J by 6 bases, leaving 5 bases between them. The CDR3 spans 10 residues. Looked up from germline, CDR1 is DFQATT and CDR2 is SNEGSKA (reference sequence). CDR3 sequence reads: CSAGLQPQHF. In DNA, the CDR3 is TGCAGTGCTGGCCTTCAGCCCCAGCATTTT.

The rearrangement links TRBV19 to TRBJ2-2; weak D call: TRBD1 (6 bases). Per the germline V gene, CDR1 is LNHDA and CDR2 is SQIVND (reference sequence). The CDR3 contains 13 residues. V lost 10 bases and J 1 base, leaving 10 bases between the germline ends. In DNA, the CDR3 is TGTGCCACTTCGGACAGGAACACCGGGGAGCTGTTTTTT. Its translation is CATSDRNTGELFF.

The chain carries TRBV29-1 and TRBJ2-3, with D hard to call. The CDR3 extends over 13 amino acids. V lost 4 bases, J lost 1 base, and 9 bases lay in between. CDR1 is SQVTM, CDR2 ANQGSEA, per germline. The DNA for the CDR3 is TGCAGCGTTGCCCTGGATGGCACAGATACGCAGTATTTT. This codes for CSVALDGTDTQYF.

V gene TRBV9 combines with J gene TRBJ1-2; tentative D call: TRBD1 (5 bases). V was cut by 4 bases and J by 1 base, with 26 bases left in between. CDR1 is SGDLS and CDR2 is YYNGEE in the germline V gene. This CDR3 region has 19 residues. CDR3 nucleotides: TGTGCCAGCAGCTCCACGGGGGGTACAGGTGGTTTTCTTAACTATGGCTACACCTTC. Its translation is CASSSTGGTGGFLNYGYTF. The whole variable domain, remainder taken from reference TRBV9 and TRBJ1-2, is DSGVTQTPKHLITATGQRVTLRCSPRSGDLSVYWYQQSLDQGLQFLIQYYNGEERAKGNILERFSAQQFPDLHSELNLSSLELGDSALYFCASSSTGGTGGFLNYGYTFGSGTRLTVV.

The gene calls are TRBV19 and TRBJ2-1; TRBD2 is a possible D gene (6 bases). The V gene's germline CDR1 is LNHDA and CDR2 SQIVND (reference sequence). CDR3 length equals 16 residues. V was trimmed by 5 bases and J by 4 bases, leaving 18 bases between them. CDR3: CASSHAAGRSYNEQFF. The CDR3 bases are TGTGCCAGTAGTCACGCGGCAGGGAGGTCTTACAATGAGCAGTTCTTC.

A single count supports this clonotype. Its ends do not fully match the called genes, so a read error is possible. The chain links TRBV6-5 to TRBJ2-3; weak D call: TRBD2 (5 bases). The germline V gene encodes CDR1 MNHEY and CDR2 SVGAGI. The CDR3 extends over 14 amino acids. Written as DNA, the CDR3 is TGTGCCATCAGTGATTTAGCGAGCACAGATACGCAGTATTTT. As protein: CAISDLASTDTQYF.

This chain uses TRBV9 with TRBJ2-5; D is perhaps TRBD2 (7 bases). The germline V and J ends were trimmed by 0 bases and 4 bases, with 10 bases remaining between them. The CDR3 length is 14 residues. Germline V gene data show CDR1 as SGDLS and CDR2 as YYNGEE. The CDR3, as DNA: TGTGCCAGCAGCGTAGTGGGGGGGCGAGAGACCCAGTACTTC. Translated: CASSVVGGRETQYF.

V usage is TRBV20-1 and J usage is TRBJ1-2; D might be TRBD1 (5 bases). The CDR3 has 14 residues. V was cut by 5 bases and J by 6 bases, with 19 bases left in between. Germline V gene sequence: CDR1 DFQATT, CDR2 SNEGSKA (reference sequence). The CDR3 DNA reads TGCAGTGCTTTGGATCGGGAGGGGAGAGATGGCTACACCTTC. Its translation is CSALDREGRDGYTF.

The V call is TRBV4-1, the J call TRBJ2-2; D not resolved. The CDR3 is 14 amino acids. Deletions cut 1 base from V and 2 bases from J, with 5 bases between. CDR1 and CDR2 from the germline V gene are MGHRA and YSYEKL. The CDR3: CASSQVHNTGELFF. The CDR3 DNA reads as TGCGCCAGCAGCCAAGTACACAACACCGGGGAGCTGTTTTTT.

V is TRBV13 and J is TRBJ2-7, with 11 bases aligning to TRBD1. The CDR3 covers 14 residues. CDR1 is PRHDT, CDR2 FYEKMQ, per germline (reference sequence). The trim removed 8 bases at V and 6 bases at J, leaving 9 bases unmatched. CDR3 nucleotide sequence: TGTGCCAGCTCCCCCGGGACAGGGGGGAGCGAGCAGTACTTC. Protein: CASSPGTGGSEQYF.

This chain uses TRBV5-6 with TRBJ2-3, with TRBD1 matching 8 bases. The CDR3 runs to 14 residues. V lost 2 bases, J lost 4 bases, and 3 bases stayed unmatched. Germline V gene lookup returns CDR1 SGHDT and CDR2 YYEEEE. The CDR3 DNA is TGTGCCAGCAGCTTACAGGGGGTCCCAGATACGCAGTATTTT. The encoded protein is CASSLQGVPDTQYF.

V gene TRBV12-3 or TRBV12-4 combines with J gene TRBJ2-7; no reliable D call. V was pared by 6 bases and J by 0 bases, with 6 bases between. This CDR3 is 12 amino acids long. The CDR3 is CASSKTSYEQYF. As DNA, the CDR3 is TGTGCCAGCAGCAAGACCTCCTACGAGCAGTACTTC.

The J gene is TRBJ2-1, the V gene TRBV9; D gene ambiguous. Germline CDR1 reads SGDLS; CDR2 reads YYNGEE. There are 12 residues in the CDR3. Trimming stripped 3 bases from V and 8 bases from J, with 9 bases between. CDR3 amino acids: CASSAQEHEQFF. In DNA form, the CDR3 reads TGTGCCAGCAGCGCTCAAGAGCATGAGCAGTTCTTC.

This rearrangement joins TRBV5-1 to TRBJ2-7; 7 bases align to TRBD1. Germline V CDR1 and CDR2: SGHRS, YFSETQ. Trimming took 5 bases from V and 6 from J; bases not matched to a gene: 2. The CDR3 loop spans 11 amino acids. The CDR3 region has the DNA TGCGCCAGCAGGCAGGGGGTCGAGCAGTACTTC. Translating it yields CASRQGVEQYF. Looking up the rest from reference TRBV5-1 and TRBJ2-7 gives the full variable domain: KAGVTQTPRYLIKTRGQQVTLSCSPISGHRSVSWYQQTPGQGLQFLFEYFSETQRNKGNFPGRFSGRQFSNSRSEMNVSTLELGDSALYLCASRQGVEQYFGPGTRLTVT.

This chain connects TRBV6-1 to TRBJ2-6; a weak D match, TRBD2 (5 bases). Germline V gene data show CDR1 as MNHNS and CDR2 as SASEGT. The CDR3 runs to 17 residues. Trimming removed 6 bases from V and 0 bases from J, with 15 bases in between. CDR3 residues: CASRRTGKPSGANVLTF. CDR3 bases: TGTGCCAGCAGGAGAACGGGAAAACCCTCTGGGGCCAACGTCCTGACTTTC.

V is TRBV7-3 and J is TRBJ1-1; D possibly corresponds to TRBD1 (5 bases). V was clipped by 3 bases and J by 2 bases, with 10 bases between them. Germline V CDR1 and CDR2: SGHTA, FQGTGA. The CDR3 is 14 amino acids. The CDR3: CASSLVGANTEAFF. CDR3 DNA: TGTGCCAGCAGCTTGGTAGGGGCCAACACTGAAGCTTTCTTT.